These T cell receptor beta chains were read from a single sample in a study of T cells in Graves' hyperthyroidism and ophthalmopathy. TCRdb re-derived calls from the multiplex PCR reads in MiXCR, one entry per CDR3 protein. The table records 90,000 to 120,000 distinct CDR3 sequences, 16% of them present only once. Sequencing used blood. All receptors derive from a woman between 50 and 59 years old with Graves' hyperthyroidism. Each CDR3 is given with its conserved first and last residue. D genes are given only for firm matches. Part of the rows lack a size; the others show once, few, many or a class for expanded clones.

TRBD2 TRBJ2-1 14 TRBV5-4 few TGTGCCAGCAGCTGGGACTATCGTTACAATGAGCAGTTCTTC CASSWDYRYNEQFF
. TRBJ1-1 14 TRBV19 many TGTGCCAGTAGTAAGGGCCGTCGCCCAGATGAAGCTTTCTTT CASSKGRRPDEAFF
. TRBJ1-2 14 TRBV7-2 many TGTGCCAGCAGCTTATCGGGGGTTGACTATGGCTACACCTTC CASSLSGVDYGYTF
TRBD1 TRBJ2-2 14 TRBV28 many TGTGCCAGCAGGCGACAGGGGGGGACCGGGGAGCTGTTTTTT CASRRQGGTGELFF
. TRBJ1-2 13 TRBV10-3 many TGTGCCATCAGTATCGAGAGGATGGATGGCTACACCTTC CAISIERMDGYTF
TRBD2 TRBJ2-3 17 TRBV18 many TGTGCCAGCTCACCACCGGTACTAGCGCGCAACTCAGATACGCAGTATTTT CASSPPVLARNSDTQYF
TRBD1 TRBJ2-7 14 TRBV6-1 . TGTGCCAGCATGACCGGGACAGGGGTCTACGAGCAGTACTTC CASMTGTGVYEQYF
TRBD2 TRBJ2-3 15 TRBV20-1 . TGCAGTGCTCCCCCTGACGGGAGGGCCGTGGATACGCAGTATTTT CSAPPDGRAVDTQYF
. TRBJ2-1 15 TRBV20-1 . TGCAGTGCTAGAGATCCGGCGGAGTCCTACAATGAGCAGTTCTTC CSARDPAESYNEQFF
. TRBJ2-1 14 TRBV12-3/TRBV12-4 many TGTGCCAGCAGTTTGTTCGGGAAAGGGAATGAGCAGTTCTTC CASSLFGKGNEQFF
. TRBJ2-2 14 TRBV7-3 many TGTGCCAGCAGCTTGAGTGACAACACCGGGGAGCTGTTTTTT CASSLSDNTGELFF
TRBD1 TRBJ2-5 14 TRBV12-3/TRBV12-4 many TGTGCCAGCAGCGACAGGGGGGGACAGGAGACCCAGTACTTC CASSDRGGQETQYF
. TRBJ2-2 16 TRBV5-1 many TGCGCCAGCAGCTTGGCCACAGGGCTGAGAGCCGGGGAGCTGTTTTTT CASSLATGLRAGELFF
TRBD1 TRBJ1-2 13 TRBV29-1 . TGCAGCGTTGAGCTAGGGGGCGGGTATGGCTACACCTTC CSVELGGGYGYTF
. TRBJ2-7 14 TRBV5-1 many TGCGCCAGCAGCTTGGTATCTGGAAACTACGAGCAGTACTTC CASSLVSGNYEQYF
. TRBJ2-2 13 TRBV30 many TGTGCCTGGAGCGCACAGGGATCCGGGGAGCTGTTTTTT CAWSAQGSGELFF
TRBD2 TRBJ2-2 16 TRBV12-3/TRBV12-4 many TGTGCCAGCAGTAGGGGGACTAGCGGGAGCGTCGGGGAGCTGTTTTTT CASSRGTSGSVGELFF
TRBD1 TRBJ1-1 14 TRBV3-1 medium-sized TGTGCCAGCAGCCTCAAGACAGGGGGGACTGAAGCTTTCTTT CASSLKTGGTEAFF
. TRBJ2-3 15 TRBV2 many TGTGCCAGCAGTGAAACGGGCTCTAGCACAGATACGCAGTATTTT CASSETGSSTDTQYF
. TRBJ2-3 13 TRBV5-1 many TGCGCCAGCAGCGGGGAGCGGGTAGATACGCAGTATTTT CASSGERVDTQYF
TRBD2 TRBJ2-1 16 TRBV24-1 many TGTGCCACCAGTGATCCTCTAGCGGGAGGGCCGGATGAGCAGTTCTTC CATSDPLAGGPDEQFF
. TRBJ1-1 12 TRBV6-1 many TGTGCCAGCAGTGGGGGATCCACTGAAGCTTTCTTT CASSGGSTEAFF
. TRBJ1-5 14 TRBV12-3/TRBV12-4 many TGTGCCAGCAGTTTATGGGGAAGCAATCAGCCCCAGCATTTT CASSLWGSNQPQHF
TRBD2 TRBJ2-2 15 TRBV6-1 many TGTGCCAGCCCCAGACGGGGGGGTTTCACCGGGGAGCTGTTTTTT CASPRRGGFTGELFF
TRBD2 TRBJ2-1 17 TRBV3-1 many TGTGCCAGCAGCCAAGATCAAACTTGGGACGGAGCGGGAGTCCGGTTCTTC CASSQDQTWDGAGVRFF
. TRBJ2-7 15 TRBV27 . TGTGCCAGCAGTTTATGGGCGGGAAGGGGCTACGAGCAGTACTTC CASSLWAGRGYEQYF
. TRBJ2-2 14 TRBV7-9 . TGTGCCAGCAGCCGTCTCGGACTGCCCGGGGAGCTGTTTTTT CASSRLGLPGELFF
. TRBJ2-1 11 TRBV29-1 . TGCAGCGCCGGACAGACCAATGAGCAGTTCTTC CSAGQTNEQFF
. TRBJ2-2 14 TRBV5-1 many TGCGCCAGCAGCTTGGACCCGAACACCGGGGAGCTGTTTTTT CASSLDPNTGELFF
. TRBJ2-3 12 TRBV14 many TGTGCCAGCAGCCAAGTTGCAGATACGCAGTATTTT CASSQVADTQYF
. TRBJ2-1 15 TRBV9 . TGTGCCAGCAGCCAGGTAGGGACAAAGTACAATGAGCAGTTCTTC CASSQVGTKYNEQFF
. TRBJ1-2 11 TRBV29-1 many TGCAGCGTTGACGGCTCCCATGGCTACACCTTC CSVDGSHGYTF
TRBD1 TRBJ1-4 15 TRBV11-2 many TGTGCCAGCAGCCAGGACAGGGGGAGGGAGGAAAAACTGTTTTTT CASSQDRGREEKLFF
TRBD2 TRBJ2-1 18 TRBV4-1 many TGCGCCAGCGGGGATCTAGCGGGAGGGTTCTATTCCTACAATGAGCAGTTCTTC CASGDLAGGFYSYNEQFF
TRBD1 TRBJ1-1 12 TRBV20-1 few TGCAGTGCTGACAGGGAGGGGACTGAAGCTTTCTTT CSADREGTEAFF
. TRBJ1-1 14 TRBV7-9 . TGTGCCAGCAGCTTAGGGTCCTCAGGCACTGAAGCTTTCTTT CASSLGSSGTEAFF